The 13 T cell receptor beta chains presented below share a single source sample, sequenced in a study of healthy donors' naive CD4 and CD8 T cells. A linear amplification protocol produced the TCR libraries from 500 ng of total RNA. One entry per CDR3 protein, called by TCRdb with MiXCR from the reads. The sample has 150,000 to 200,000 distinct CDR3 sequences; 65% to 75% are singletons. Material for sequencing was naive CD4+ and CD8+ T cells sorted from blood, pooled from several donors. The source is a pool of human donors in good health; the sample pools cells from several healthy donors.

V is TRBV29-1 and J is TRBJ2-7; D not certain. CDR3 length: 12 amino acids. The V and J ends lost 4 bases and 3 bases respectively, with 10 bases between them. CDR1 and CDR2 from the germline V gene are SQVTM and ANQGSEA. DNA for the CDR3: TGCAGCGTTGTCGGCGACGACTACGAGCAGTACTTC. It is translated as CSVVGDDYEQYF.

This rearrangement joins TRBV6-1 to TRBJ2-1; TRBD2 matches 11 bases. The CDR3 extends over 18 amino acids. V was clipped by 4 bases and J by 2 bases; unmatched bases: 10. CDR1 and CDR2 (germline): MNHNS, SASEGT. The CDR3 DNA reads TGTGCCAGCAGTGGGGTCCAATTGACTAGCGGGACCTACAATGAGCAGTTCTTC. This encodes CASSGVQLTSGTYNEQFF.

The rearrangement links TRBV12-3 or TRBV12-4 to TRBJ2-7; 10 bases are a match to TRBD2. CDR3 length: 15 residues. V dropped 6 bases and J dropped 5; count of bases not matched to a gene: 10. The CDR3 protein is CASSLEREGPHEQYF. The CDR3 DNA reads TGTGCCAGCAGCCTAGAGCGGGAGGGCCCACACGAGCAGTACTTC.

V gene TRBV20-1 combines with J gene TRBJ1-2; 9 nucleotides match TRBD1. The CDR3 contains 12 residues. The germline gives CDR1 DFQATT, CDR2 SNEGSKA (reference sequence). The V and J ends lost 5 bases and 3 bases, in that order; junction bases with no gene match: 1. The CDR3 reads CSAGQGYYGYTF. In DNA form, the CDR3 reads TGCAGTGCTGGACAGGGGTACTATGGCTACACCTTC.

This rearrangement joins TRBV27 to TRBJ1-4, with TRBD1 identical over 7 bases. This CDR3 spans 16 amino acids. In germline, CDR1 is MNHEY, CDR2 SMNVEV (reference sequence). With 6 bases clipped from V and 0 bases from J, the junction kept 7 bases outside the gene matches. The CDR3 reads CASSQGQSATNEKLFF. The CDR3 DNA is TGTGCCAGCAGCCAGGGACAGTCGGCAACTAATGAAAAACTGTTTTTT.

This sequence joins TRBV15 and TRBJ1-2, with a possible D match to TRBD1 (5 bases). V lost 4 bases and J lost 8, with 20 bases in between. CDR1 is LNHNV, CDR2 YYDKDF, per germline (reference sequence). The CDR3 extends over 15 amino acids. CDR3 coding DNA: TGTGCCACCAGCATCCCCGTGGGCGGGGGGGAAGGCTACACCTTC. Amino acids: CATSIPVGGGEGYTF.

The chain employs TRBV29-1 and TRBJ1-1; D not certain. The germline gives CDR1 SQVTM, CDR2 ANQGSEA. The CDR3 is made up of 13 amino acids. V was pared by 4 bases and J by 3 bases, with 12 bases between. This chain's CDR3 is CSVVKGGDTEAFF. The DNA for the CDR3 is TGCAGCGTTGTAAAAGGCGGGGACACTGAAGCTTTCTTT.

The chain combines TRBV6-5 with TRBJ2-3; possibly TRBD1 for D (5 bases). V lost 0 bases, J lost 5 bases, and 15 bases lay in between. The CDR3 consists of 16 residues. Per the germline V gene, CDR1 is MNHEY and CDR2 is SVGAGI. This CDR3 reads CASSYSKSGYKDTQYF. The CDR3 bases are TGTGCCAGCAGTTACTCCAAATCAGGGTATAAAGATACGCAGTATTTT.

The DNA for the CDR3 is TGTGCCATCAGTGAATGGGAGAACACTGAAGCTTTCTTT. Its protein is CAISEWENTEAFF. The chain joins TRBV10-3 to TRBJ1-1; D call uncertain. Germline V gene data show CDR1 as ENHRY and CDR2 as SYGVKD. The CDR3 spans 13 residues. Trimming removed 3 bases from V and 1 base from J, with 6 bases in between.

Concerning this clonotype: The junction shows a germline mismatch at one end, possibly a read error. V and J are TRBV5-1 and TRBJ2-7; a weak D match, TRBD2 (6 bases). From germline, CDR1 is SGHRS and CDR2 YFSETQ. CDR3 length equals 15 residues. The CDR3 region has the DNA TGTGCCAGCAGCCGCCGGGGGAATCTTGCCTACGAGCAGTACTTC. Encoded protein: CASSRRGNLAYEQYF. The full variable domain, with the rest looked up from reference TRBV5-1 and TRBJ2-7, is KAGVTQTPRYLIKTRGQQVTLSCSPISGHRSVSWYQQTPGQGLQFLFEYFSETQRNKGNFPGRFSGRQFSNSRSEMNVSTLELGDSALYLCASSRRGNLAYEQYFGPGTRLTVT.

This chain joins TRBV19 and TRBJ1-2; D is possibly TRBD1 (6 bases). The CDR3 covers 15 residues. The ends were cut back, 4 bases at V and 0 bases at J, with 12 bases in the middle. Per the germline V gene, CDR1 is LNHDA and CDR2 is SQIVND (reference sequence). Here the CDR3 DNA reads TGTGCCAGTAGTACCGTGGGACACCCTAACTATGGCTACACCTTC. Protein product: CASSTVGHPNYGYTF. Full variable domain (rest looked up from reference TRBV19 and TRBJ1-2): DGGITQSPKYLFRKEGQNVTLSCEQNLNHDAMYWYRQDPGQGLRLIYYSQIVNDFQKGDIAEGYSVSREKKESFPLTVTSAQKNPTAFYLCASSTVGHPNYGYTFGSGTRLTVV.

This clonotype occurred once. At one end the junction does not follow the germline gene, possibly because of a read error. The chain links TRBV20-1 to TRBJ2-5, with 8 positions matching TRBD2. The CDR3 consists of 16 residues. Germline V gives CDR1 DFQATT, CDR2 SNEGSKA (reference sequence). The CDR3 loop is CSAVRGAGDKKEPQYF. For the CDR3, the DNA is TGCAGTGCTGTTCGGGGAGCGGGGGATAAGAAAGAGCCCCAGTACTTC.

V and J are TRBV21-1 and TRBJ2-5; TRBD2, the table's D call, was not compared with the DNA. TRBV21-1 is recorded as a pseudogene. The CDR3 totals 16 residues. CDR3 residues: CASSLTTSKNLETQYF. In nucleotides, the CDR3 is TGTGCCAGCAGCCTAACGACTAGCAAAAACCTAGAGACCCAGTACTTC.